The 21 T cell receptor beta chains presented below share a single source sample, sequenced in a study of tumour-infiltrating T cells in Burkitt lymphoma. Assay: immunoSEQ multiplex PCR; the TCRdb copy retains only in-frame clones and omits some. The sample records approximately 14,000 clones, 65% to 90% being singletons. Material for sequencing was tumor tissue. These receptors were collected from a human donor with diffuse large B-cell lymphoma.

The V call is TRBV29-1, the J call TRBJ1-2, with D hard to call. Germline CDR1 reads SQVTM; CDR2 reads ANQGSEA. V was clipped by 1 base and J by 5 bases, with 11 bases between them. The CDR3 sequence is 13 residues long. CDR3 region: CSVEGTERYGYTF. Written as DNA, the CDR3 is TGCAGCGTTGAAGGGACGGAACGATATGGCTACACCTTC.

The V gene is TRBV11-2, the J gene TRBJ2-7, with 8 bases lining up with TRBD2. CDR3 length: 15 amino acids. Looked up from germline, CDR1 is SGHAT and CDR2 is FQNNGV. Trimming removed 2 bases from V and 2 bases from J; junction bases left unmatched: 5. The CDR3 is CASSLSGGPTYEQYF. The CDR3 region has the DNA TGTGCCAGCAGCTTAAGCGGGGGACCAACCTACGAGCAGTACTTC.

This sequence joins TRBV5-8 and TRBJ2-5, with D unresolved. V was shortened by 4 bases and J by 1 base, with 14 bases between the two germline ends. The germline gives CDR1 SGHTS, CDR2 YDEGEE. The CDR3 is 15 residues long. CDR3 residues: CASSPGRQAQETQYF. The CDR3 nucleotides read TGTGCCAGCAGCCCTGGCCGGCAGGCCCAAGAGACCCAGTACTTC.

The genes are TRBV2 and TRBJ1-6; D gene uncertain. The V gene lost 8 bases and the J gene lost 7 bases, with 12 bases spanning the gap. Germline V gene data show CDR1 as SNHLY and CDR2 as FYNNEI. The CDR3 runs 13 residues. The CDR3 region is CASRGSHNSPLHF. For the CDR3, the DNA is TGTGCCAGCCGCGGCAGTCACAATTCACCCCTCCACTTT.

Here the CDR3 reads CASSPLPRQETQYF. CDR3 DNA sequence: TGTGCCAGCTCACCACTCCCACGCCAAGAGACCCAGTACTTC. The rearrangement uses TRBV18 and TRBJ2-5, with D unresolved. CDR1 KGHSH and CDR2 LQKENI come from the germline V gene. The CDR3 extends over 14 amino acids. V was trimmed by 1 base and J by 1 base, leaving 7 bases between them.

This chain uses TRBV2 with TRBJ2-7, with 7 bases that match TRBD1. This CDR3 comprises 16 residues. V lost 8 bases to trimming and J lost 0 bases; unmatched junction nucleotides: 13. Germline CDR1 is SNHLY and CDR2 is FYNNEI. CDR3 nucleotides: TGTGCCAGCTACTCCGACTTGGGACAGAGCTCCTACGAGCAGTACTTC. Protein product: CASYSDLGQSSYEQYF.

The chain is built from TRBV6-5 and TRBJ2-7; D might be TRBD1 or TRBD2, each matching 6 bases. Germline V lookup: CDR1 MNHEY, CDR2 SVGAGI. Trimming took 0 bases from V and 2 from J, leaving 11 bases between them. The CDR3 totals 15 residues. CDR3: CASSYSSRGAYEQYF. The CDR3 coding sequence is TGTGCCAGCAGTTACTCGTCTAGGGGGGCCTACGAGCAGTACTTC.

This clone was detected once. The chain is built from TRBV27 and TRBJ1-4; no definite D call. The V and J ends lost 3 bases and 14 bases respectively, with 16 bases between them. The CDR3 is 13 amino acids. Germline V gene data show CDR1 as MNHEY and CDR2 as SMNVEV (reference sequence). CDR3 loop: CASSFSLGRDLFF. In DNA, the CDR3 is TGTGCCAGCAGTTTCTCCCTTGGACGAGACCTGTTTTTT.

CDR3 sequence: CATSRDRQSYGYTF. CDR3 bases: TGTGCCACCAGCAGAGACCGACAGAGCTATGGCTACACCTTC. The genes are TRBV15 and TRBJ1-2; tentatively, D is TRBD1 (5 bases). CDR3 length: 14 amino acids. Germline assignment: CDR1 LNHNV and CDR2 YYDKDF (reference sequence). V shed 0 bases and J shed 4 bases, with 9 bases lying between them.

This chain uses TRBV20-1 with TRBJ2-5; D remains unclear. The CDR3 extends over 11 amino acids. Trimming took off 5 bases at V and 3 bases at J, with 7 bases between the two ends. Germline V gene lookup returns CDR1 DFQATT and CDR2 SNEGSKA (reference sequence). This CDR3 reads CSASIEETQYF. The CDR3 nucleotides read TGCAGTGCTTCAATAGAAGAGACCCAGTACTTC.

This clone was observed a single time. The chain uses TRBV9 and TRBJ2-1; 10 bases map to TRBD2. J was trimmed by 6 bases and V by 3 bases; bases with no gene match: 12. CDR3 length: 17 residues. CDR1 is SGDLS and CDR2 is YYNGEE in the germline V gene. CDR3 DNA sequence: TGTGCCAGCAGCGCCGGACCCCCTAGCGGGAGTAGCAATGAGCAGTTCTTC. It yields the protein CASSAGPPSGSSNEQFF.

This clone was seen just once. CDR3 in DNA: TGTGCCAGCAGCGTCACTATAAGGGAAAGCAATGAGCAGTTCTTC. Encoded protein: CASSVTIRESNEQFF. The chain recombines TRBV9 with TRBJ2-1; no reliable D call. This CDR3 region has 15 residues. Germline CDR1 is SGDLS and CDR2 is YYNGEE. Trimming removed 2 bases from V and 6 bases from J, with 15 bases in between. Together with reference TRBV9 and TRBJ2-1, the CDR3 gives the full variable domain: DSGVTQTPKHLITATGQRVTLRCSPRSGDLSVYWYQQSLDQGLQFLIQYYNGEERAKGNILERFSAQQFPDLHSELNLSSLELGDSALYFCASSVTIRESNEQFFGPGTRLTVL.

J is TRBJ1-5 and V is TRBV6-1; D possibly corresponds to TRBD1 (5 bases). V dropped 4 bases and J dropped 4 bases, with 11 bases sitting between them. Germline V gene data show CDR1 as MNHNS and CDR2 as SASEGT. This CDR3 spans 14 amino acids. CDR3 bases: TGTGCCAGCAGTGCTGGGACGGGGAATCAGCCCCAGCATTTT. Its translation is CASSAGTGNQPQHF.

This clone appeared a single time. The chain uses TRBV9 and TRBJ2-7, with TRBD2 identical over 7 bases. Germline V lookup: CDR1 SGDLS, CDR2 YYNGEE. This CDR3 has 15 residues. V was pared by 0 bases and J by 1 base, with 4 bases of the junction left unmatched. The CDR3 DNA is TGTGCCAGCAGCGTAGGGAGCGGGGAATCCTACGAGCAGTACTTC. Residues: CASSVGSGESYEQYF. The full variable domain, in which reference TRBV9 and TRBJ2-7 provide the parts outside the CDR3, is DSGVTQTPKHLITATGQRVTLRCSPRSGDLSVYWYQQSLDQGLQFLIQYYNGEERAKGNILERFSAQQFPDLHSELNLSSLELGDSALYFCASSVGSGESYEQYFGPGTRLTVT.

The chain links TRBV5-1 to TRBJ1-1; D ambiguous. CDR3 size: 12 residues. Germline lookup yields CDR1 SGHRS and CDR2 YFSETQ. Trimming took off 5 bases at V and 1 base at J, with 6 bases between the two ends. CDR3 sequence (DNA): TGCGCCAGCAGACTGCGGAACACTGAAGCTTTCTTT. It encodes CASRLRNTEAFF.

The chain recombines TRBV10-3 with TRBJ1-1, with D perhaps matching TRBD1 (6 bases). There are 14 residues in the CDR3. Germline CDR1 is ENHRY and CDR2 is SYGVKD. Trimming shortened V by 4 bases and J by 4 bases, and 13 bases separated the two germline ends. The CDR3 sequence is CAISAGGAITEAFF. Written as DNA, the CDR3 is TGTGCCATCAGTGCGGGGGGCGCAATCACTGAAGCTTTCTTT.

The chain is built from TRBV9 and TRBJ1-1, with D unclear. Trimming cost V 5 bases and J 8 bases, with 10 bases left between them. Per germline, CDR1 SGDLS and CDR2 YYNGEE. The length of the CDR3 is 11 residues. In nucleotides, the CDR3 is TGTGCCAGCAGTCCGGGAGCCGAAGCTTTCTTT. Amino acid sequence: CASSPGAEAFF.

Only a few counts were recorded for this clone. The chain uses TRBV7-9 and TRBJ2-2; D ambiguous. Trimming shortened V by 1 base and J by 1 base, and 7 bases separated the two germline ends. This CDR3 contains 15 residues. CDR1 is SEHNR and CDR2 is FQNEAQ in the germline V gene (reference sequence). The CDR3 nucleotides read TGTGCCAGCAGCTTAGTCCAAAGGAACACCGGGGAGCTGTTTTTT. Amino acid sequence: CASSLVQRNTGELFF.

The rearrangement links TRBV7-2 to TRBJ1-1; maybe TRBD1 (6 bases). CDR3 length: 16 residues. V was shortened by 5 bases and J by 2 bases, with 18 bases between the two germline ends. Germline CDR1 is SGHTA and CDR2 is FQGNSA. This CDR3 reads CASSQQGGRGNTEAFF. The CDR3 coding sequence is TGTGCCAGCAGCCAACAAGGAGGCAGGGGTAACACTGAAGCTTTCTTT. Supplemented by reference TRBV7-2 and TRBJ1-1, the full variable domain reads GAGVSQSPSNKVTEKGKDVELRCDPISGHTALYWYRQSLGQGLEFLIYFQGNSAPDKSGLPSDRFSAERTGGSVSTLTIQRTQQEDSAVYLCASSQQGGRGNTEAFFGQGTRLTVV.

This clone was picked up one time. The CDR3: CASSNNGGGSYNEQFF. The CDR3 DNA follows: TGTGCCAGCAGCAACAACGGGGGGGGCTCCTACAATGAGCAGTTCTTC. The rearrangement joins TRBV7-9 to TRBJ2-1, with TRBD2 identical over 8 bases. CDR3 length equals 16 residues. V was pared by 5 bases and J by 0 bases, with 6 bases of the junction left unmatched. Germline V lookup: CDR1 SEHNR, CDR2 FQNEAQ (reference sequence).

The table lists this clone with a few counts. V and J are TRBV5-6 and TRBJ2-1; D gene uncertain. Deletions cut 5 bases from V and 8 bases from J, with 11 bases between. Germline V CDR1 and CDR2: SGHDT, YYEEEE. This CDR3 is 12 amino acids long. The CDR3 coding sequence is TGTGCCAGCAGTCTAAAGGACCATGAGCAGTTCTTC. It yields the protein CASSLKDHEQFF.